Presented here are 14 T cell receptor beta chains from one specimen sequenced in a study of beta chain features in type 1 diabetes. Sequenced material consisted of expressed TCRB transcripts (all of the isolated RNA was reverse transcribed). TCRdb's copy holds only in-frame clones and misses some; the assay was immunoSEQ multiplex PCR. Of around 280,000 clones in the sample, over 14% are singletons; the top ten hold less than 0.02%. General study points: In every one of the four CD4+ subsets, TCRB CDR3s were moderately but significantly shorter in Type 1 diabetes patients.

For these TCRs, the target antigens are not known. Sequenced sample: naive CD4+ T cells from blood. Receptor source: a young man with type 1 diabetes.

The chain uses TRBV28 and TRBJ2-3; D ambiguous. CDR3 length equals 14 residues. Germline V CDR1 and CDR2: MDHEN, SYDVKM. V dropped 6 bases and J dropped 2 bases, with 12 bases sitting between them. Written as DNA, the CDR3 is TGTGCCAGCAGGGCGGTCCTTTTCACAGATACGCAGTATTTT. Its protein is CASRAVLFTDTQYF.

CDR3 protein: CASSPRTSGSSYNEQFF. In DNA form, the CDR3 reads TGTGCCAGCAGCCCGCGGACTAGCGGAAGCTCCTACAATGAGCAGTTCTTC. V and J are TRBV7-2 and TRBJ2-1, with TRBD2 identical over 10 bases. CDR1 is SGHTA and CDR2 is FQGNSA in the germline V gene. The CDR3 spans 17 residues. Trimming removed 5 bases from V and 0 bases from J; junction bases left unmatched: 7.

This clone came up a few times. The rearrangement links TRBV30 to TRBJ1-4; D is possibly TRBD1 (6 bases). Trimming took 3 bases from V and 7 from J, leaving 15 bases between them. The germline CDR1 and CDR2 sequences are GTSNPN and SVGIG (reference sequence). The CDR3 loop spans 14 amino acids. DNA of the CDR3: TGTGCCTGGAGCGCACAGGGTCTCTCTGAAAAACTGTTTTTT. Translating it yields CAWSAQGLSEKLFF.

The chain's CDR3 is CTSSQDRQGMGGYTF. Here the CDR3 DNA reads TGCACCAGCAGCCAAGATAGACAGGGCATGGGGGGCTACACCTTC. This sequence joins TRBV1 and TRBJ1-2; the D call in the table, TRBD1, was not verified against the DNA. TRBV1 is given as a pseudogene. This CDR3 comprises 15 residues.

This clone has more than one count but fewer than ten. The chain recombines TRBV2 with TRBJ2-1; possible D gene TRBD1, 5 bases. Trimming shortened V by 3 bases and J by 0 bases, and 9 bases separated the two germline ends. Germline lookup yields CDR1 SNHLY and CDR2 FYNNEI. The CDR3 consists of 15 residues. CDR3: CASSDRQSSYNEQFF. CDR3 nucleotide sequence: TGTGCCAGCAGTGATCGACAGAGCTCCTACAATGAGCAGTTCTTC.

The chain combines TRBV29-1 with TRBJ2-5; 8 bases align to TRBD1. Trimming at V came to 4 bases and at J to 2 bases, leaving 6 bases not matched to a gene. Germline V gives CDR1 SQVTM, CDR2 ANQGSEA. This CDR3 is 14 amino acids long. The CDR3 spells CSVGTGGRQETQYF. The CDR3 coding sequence is TGCAGCGTTGGCACAGGGGGTAGGCAAGAGACCCAGTACTTC.

This clone was found a few times. The genes are TRBV6-6 and TRBJ1-2, with TRBD1 matching 9 bases. Per the germline V gene, CDR1 is MNHNY and CDR2 is SVGAGI (reference sequence). Germline trimming cut 6 bases from V and 3 bases from J; bases unmatched to any gene: 2. This CDR3 region has 13 residues. The CDR3 DNA is TGTGCCAGCAGGAGACAGGGGGACTATGGCTACACCTTC. Its protein product is CASRRQGDYGYTF.

Comment on this clone: Germline and junction disagree at one end, which may indicate a read error. The sample contains more than one DNA sequence encoding this CDR3. This rearrangement joins TRBV5-1 to TRBJ2-4, with D uncertain. Germline CDR1 and CDR2: SGHRS and YFSETQ. The CDR3 consists of 17 residues. The CDR3 coding sequence is TGCGCCAGCAGCTCGACATTTGCTTCCCTGTCCAAAAGCATTCAGTACTTC. It codes for CASSSTFASLSKSIQYF. Based on the CDR3 plus reference TRBV5-1 and TRBJ2-4, the full variable domain is KAGVTQTPRYLIKTRGQQVTLSCSPISGHRSVSWYQQTPGQGLQFLFEYFSETQRNKGNFPGRFSGRQFSNSRSEMNVSTLELGDSALYLCASSSTFASLSKSIQYFGAGTRLSVL.

This clone turned up a few times. The V gene is TRBV19, the J gene TRBJ1-6; TRBD1 is a possible D gene (6 bases). V was trimmed by 6 bases and J by 10 bases, leaving 22 bases between them. Germline V gene lookup returns CDR1 LNHDA and CDR2 SQIVND (reference sequence). The CDR3 has 16 amino acids. In nucleotides, the CDR3 is TGTGCCAGTAGCTTCGGACAGAGGGGTTACCGATCACCCCTCCACTTT. Encoded protein: CASSFGQRGYRSPLHF.

This sequence joins TRBV11-1 and TRBJ2-1; D is unclear. Germline values: CDR1 SGHAT, CDR2 FQDESV (reference sequence). The CDR3 is 12 residues long. V was pared by 5 bases and J by 9 bases, with 11 bases between. The CDR3 region is CASSPTSGEQFF. The CDR3 nucleotides are TGTGCCAGCAGCCCAACGTCGGGTGAGCAGTTCTTC. The variable domain in full, with the rest retrieved from reference TRBV11-1 and TRBJ2-1, is EAEVAQSPRYKITEKSQAVAFWCDPISGHATLYWYRQILGQGPELLVQFQDESVVDDSQLPKDRFSAERLKGVDSTLKIQPAELGDSAMYLCASSPTSGEQFFGPGTRLTVL.

The J gene is TRBJ1-5, the V gene TRBV7-2; D is perhaps TRBD1 (5 bases). CDR3 length: 17 amino acids. Germline values: CDR1 SGHTA, CDR2 FQGNSA. V dropped 5 bases and J dropped 0 bases, with 17 bases sitting between them. The CDR3 bases are TGTGCCAGCAGCCATATAGCAGGGTTCAATAGCAATCAGCCCCAGCATTTT. Encoded protein: CASSHIAGFNSNQPQHF.

This clone has more than one count but fewer than ten. CDR3 loop: CASSYHLSTDTQYF. The CDR3 nucleotides read TGTGCCAGCAGTTACCACTTAAGCACAGATACGCAGTATTTT. The chain couples TRBV6-5 to TRBJ2-3; D remains ambiguous. This CDR3 region has 14 residues. CDR1 is MNHEY, CDR2 SVGAGI, per germline. V lost 2 bases and J lost 0, with 6 bases in between.

V gene TRBV6-6 combines with J gene TRBJ1-1, with D possibly being TRBD1 (6 bases). Per the germline V gene, CDR1 is MNHNY and CDR2 is SVGAGI (reference sequence). With 1 base removed from V and 5 bases from J, the gap between germline ends came to 14 bases. The CDR3 extends over 15 amino acids. In DNA form, the CDR3 reads TGTGCCAGCAGTTACTTCGGGGGGCTAGGGACTGAAGCTTTCTTT. It specifies CASSYFGGLGTEAFF.

CDR3 residues: CASRLGQGFVGTEAFF. For the CDR3, the DNA is TGCGCCAGCAGGCTGGGACAGGGCTTTGTTGGCACTGAAGCTTTCTTT. The V gene is TRBV5-1, the J gene TRBJ1-1; 9 bases align to TRBD1. The germline gives CDR1 SGHRS, CDR2 YFSETQ. The CDR3 contains 16 residues. V dropped 5 bases and J dropped 4; count of bases not matched to a gene: 12.